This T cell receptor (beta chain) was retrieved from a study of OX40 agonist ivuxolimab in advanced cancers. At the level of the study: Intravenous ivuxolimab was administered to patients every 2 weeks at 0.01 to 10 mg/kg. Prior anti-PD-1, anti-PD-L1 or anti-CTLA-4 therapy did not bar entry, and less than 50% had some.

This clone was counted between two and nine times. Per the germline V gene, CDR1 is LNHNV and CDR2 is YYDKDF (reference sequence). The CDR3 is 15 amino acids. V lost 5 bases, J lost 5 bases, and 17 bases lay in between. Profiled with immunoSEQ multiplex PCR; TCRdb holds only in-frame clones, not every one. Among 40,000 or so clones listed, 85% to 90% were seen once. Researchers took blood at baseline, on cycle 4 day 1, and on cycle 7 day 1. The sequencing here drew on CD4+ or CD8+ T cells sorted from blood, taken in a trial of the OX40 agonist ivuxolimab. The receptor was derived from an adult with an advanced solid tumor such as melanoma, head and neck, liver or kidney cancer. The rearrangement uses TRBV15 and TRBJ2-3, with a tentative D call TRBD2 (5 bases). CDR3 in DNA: TGTGCCACCAGCCCTGAGGGAACTAGTAAAGATACGCAGTATTTT. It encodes CATSPEGTSKDTQYF. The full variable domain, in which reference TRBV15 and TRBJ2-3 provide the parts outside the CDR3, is DAMVIQNPRYQVTQFGKPVTLSCSQTLNHNVMYWYQQKSSQAPKLLFHYYDKDFNNEADTPDNFQSRRPNTSFCFLDIRSPGLGDTAMYLCATSPEGTSKDTQYFGPGTRLTVL.